This T cell receptor beta chain was observed in a study of shared clonotypes between healthy human individuals. Of note for this clone: Its target is unknown.

Study outcomes and limitations: The donor pool, a small one, limited the genetic and exposure-history diversity represented.

Samples underwent the assay at deep level. Input per replicate PCR of unsorted PBMC was 250 to 300 ng DNA, corresponding to 25,000 to 30,000 T cell genomes. What was sequenced on ten immunoSEQ deep assay plates was unsorted PBMC DNA. TCRdb's copy holds only in-frame clones and misses some; the assay was immunoSEQ multiplex PCR. Counted here are approximately 470,000 clones, around 73% occurring once; the ten biggest clones make up approximately 12%. V dropped 8 bases and J dropped 5; count of bases not matched to a gene: 11. CDR1 is MDHEN and CDR2 is SYDVKM in the germline V gene. CDR3 length: 14 amino acids.

The genes are TRBV28 and TRBJ1-2, with TRBD1 identical over 7 bases. The sequence derives from a woman aged 40 to 49 in good health. Some clones in this sample may be carry-over from other donors' samples. The specimen sequenced was PBMCs. CDR3 sequence: CASFGRGCGYGYTF. Here the CDR3 DNA reads TGTGCCAGCTTTGGCAGGGGGTGCGGGTATGGCTACACCTTC.